One and the same sample provided the 29 T cell receptor beta chains below, sequenced in a study of blood T cell repertoires in COVID-19. Some clones are missing from TCRdb's copy, which holds only in-frame ones; the method was immunoSEQ multiplex PCR. The profile shows roughly 70,000 clones, about four fifths of them singletons. The sequencing sample was made of peripheral blood. Source of these receptors: a man in his fifties or sixties with COVID-19, enrolled during active disease.

The V call is TRBV9, the J call TRBJ2-3; no firm D call. This CDR3 is built from 15 residues. The V gene's germline CDR1 is SGDLS and CDR2 YYNGEE. Trimming took off 3 bases at V and 0 bases at J, with 11 bases between the two ends. The CDR3 here is CASSESPSSTDTQYF. Here the CDR3 DNA reads TGTGCCAGCAGCGAATCTCCCTCGAGCACAGATACGCAGTATTTT.

V usage is TRBV5-6 and J usage is TRBJ2-2, with D perhaps TRBD1 (5 bases). CDR1 SGHDT and CDR2 YYEEEE come from the germline V gene. V was trimmed by 0 bases and J by 5 bases, leaving 14 bases between them. CDR3 length: 16 residues. The CDR3 protein is CASSLGARVRTGELFF. In nucleotides, the CDR3 is TGTGCCAGCAGCTTGGGGGCCAGGGTACGGACCGGGGAGCTGTTTTTT.

The chain is built from TRBV10-3 and TRBJ2-7; 10 bases are shared with TRBD1. The CDR3 is 13 residues long. CDR1 and CDR2 (germline): ENHRY, SYGVKD. V lost 6 bases to trimming and J lost 4 bases; unmatched junction nucleotides: 3. DNA of the CDR3: TGTGCCATCAGGACGGGACAGGGGTACGAGCAGTACTTC. It translates to CAIRTGQGYEQYF.

This clone turned up a few times. The CDR3 DNA reads as TGTGCCAGCAGTACCCGGGGAGCCCAGTACTTC. This translates into CASSTRGAQYF. The rearrangement joins TRBV6-5 to TRBJ2-5; D might be TRBD2 (5 bases). Between the trimmed V and J ends, which lost 5 bases and 9 bases, there was a span of 10 bases. This CDR3 contains 11 residues. Germline assignment: CDR1 MNHEY and CDR2 SVGAGI.

The genes are TRBV5-5 and TRBJ2-7, with TRBD2 matching 11 bases. Trimming cost V 0 bases and J 0 bases; bases outside gene matches: 2. The CDR3 has 16 residues. CDR1 is SGHKS, CDR2 YYEKEE, per germline (reference sequence). CDR3 in amino acids: CASSLVAGGTSYEQYF. The CDR3 region has the DNA TGTGCCAGCAGCTTGGTAGCGGGGGGGACCTCCTACGAGCAGTACTTC.

The genes are TRBV30 and TRBJ2-7, with D possibly TRBD2 on 6 matching bases. Trimming left V 1 base short and J 3 bases short, with 19 bases between. The CDR3 is 16 amino acids. Looked up from germline, CDR1 is GTSNPN and CDR2 is SVGIG (reference sequence). CDR3 in DNA: TGTGCCTGGAGTGGGGGTGGAGGGGCGGCGATCTACGAGCAGTACTTC. Encoded protein: CAWSGGGGAAIYEQYF.

On this clone itself: Because the CDR3's place on the DNA is in doubt, the DNA is left out and the CDR3 is given as listed by TCRdb. The rearrangement links TRBV28 to TRBJ2-2; no DNA check was done on the table's D call, TRBD1. The CDR3 is 17 residues long, ends included. CDR1 is MDHEN, CDR2 SYDVKM, per germline. The chain's CDR3 is CASSSPGTNLRAGELFF.

The chain joins TRBV9 to TRBJ2-3; 7 nucleotides match TRBD2. The CDR3 contains 16 residues. The ends lost 4 bases at V and 1 base at J; junction bases unmatched: 9. Germline V gives CDR1 SGDLS, CDR2 YYNGEE. This chain's CDR3 is CASSHPRAGGTDTQYF. The DNA for the CDR3 is TGTGCCAGCAGCCACCCTCGGGCGGGGGGCACAGATACGCAGTATTTT.

The chain carries TRBV24-1 and TRBJ1-5; D may be TRBD1 (5 bases). The CDR3 is 12 residues long. CDR1 and CDR2 (germline): KGHDR, SFDVKD. Trimming cost V 9 bases and J 7 bases, with 12 bases left between them. CDR3 residues: CATGRGGQPQHF. The CDR3 coding sequence is TGTGCCACCGGCCGGGGGGGGCAGCCCCAGCATTTT.

The chain couples TRBV24-1 to TRBJ1-1, with D unclear. This CDR3 has 16 residues. Germline V gene lookup returns CDR1 KGHDR and CDR2 SFDVKD. V was shortened by 2 bases and J by 8 bases, with 20 bases between the two germline ends. CDR3: CATSDWPSTAGMEAFF. The CDR3 nucleotides read TGTGCCACCAGTGATTGGCCCTCAACGGCGGGGATGGAAGCTTTCTTT.

The rearrangement uses TRBV6-1 and TRBJ1-5; D is perhaps TRBD1 (5 bases). The V and J ends lost 0 bases and 5 bases respectively, with 5 bases between them. CDR1 and CDR2 from the germline V gene are MNHNS and SASEGT. The CDR3 runs to 13 residues. CDR3 sequence: CASSEAGDQPQHF. The CDR3 DNA sequence: TGTGCCAGCAGTGAAGCAGGGGATCAGCCCCAGCATTTT.

The chain couples TRBV6-5 to TRBJ2-3, with D possibly TRBD2 on 5 matching bases. The CDR3 has 15 residues. Germline loops: CDR1 MNHEY, CDR2 SVGAGI. V lost 0 bases and J lost 2, with 9 bases in between. Written as DNA, the CDR3 is TGTGCCAGCAGTTACTCCGGGGTAGCCACAGATACGCAGTATTTT. Translation gives CASSYSGVATDTQYF.

The rearrangement joins TRBV18 to TRBJ2-1, with 7 nucleotides matching TRBD2. The V segment lost 3 bases and the J segment 5 bases; nucleotides outside the gene matches: 7. Germline CDR1 reads KGHSH; CDR2 reads LQKENI. This CDR3 spans 15 amino acids. This CDR3 reads CASSPLPAGHNEQFF. The CDR3 DNA reads TGTGCCAGCTCACCTCTCCCAGCGGGACACAATGAGCAGTTCTTC.

V gene TRBV5-1 combines with J gene TRBJ2-5; perhaps TRBD2 as D (6 bases). The CDR3 length is 15 residues. Germline V lookup: CDR1 SGHRS, CDR2 YFSETQ. V was trimmed by 4 bases and J by 1 base, leaving 14 bases between them. Here the CDR3 reads CASSPISGPQETQYF. The DNA for the CDR3 is TGCGCCAGCAGCCCAATTAGCGGTCCCCAAGAGACCCAGTACTTC. The whole variable domain, filled in from reference TRBV5-1 and TRBJ2-5, reads KAGVTQTPRYLIKTRGQQVTLSCSPISGHRSVSWYQQTPGQGLQFLFEYFSETQRNKGNFPGRFSGRQFSNSRSEMNVSTLELGDSALYLCASSPISGPQETQYFGPGTRLLVL.

This clone was seen a few times. The chain couples TRBV6-5 to TRBJ2-7; D may be TRBD1 (5 bases). Germline V gene lookup returns CDR1 MNHEY and CDR2 SVGAGI. The CDR3 totals 13 residues. Trimming stripped 4 bases from V and 0 bases from J, with 7 bases between. CDR3 region: CASSSQASYEQYF. CDR3 nucleotide sequence: TGTGCCAGCAGTTCACAGGCCTCCTACGAGCAGTACTTC.

The chain is built from TRBV6-5 and TRBJ2-3; TRBD2 might be the D (6 bases). The length of the CDR3 is 15 residues. The V gene's germline CDR1 is MNHEY and CDR2 SVGAGI. The V gene lost 4 bases and the J gene lost 0 bases, with 11 bases spanning the gap. The CDR3 protein is CASSSRGTSTDTQYF. The CDR3 nucleotides read TGTGCCAGCAGTTCCCGGGGGACTAGCACAGATACGCAGTATTTT.

The chain has TRBV29-1 and TRBJ1-2, with D tentatively TRBD1 (6 bases). The CDR3 consists of 17 residues. Deletions cut 3 bases from V and 0 bases from J, with 20 bases between. Looked up from germline, CDR1 is SQVTM and CDR2 is ANQGSEA. The CDR3 bases are TGCAGCGTTGAGATTCCGGACAGAGACCTATCTAACTATGGCTACACCTTC. This gives the protein CSVEIPDRDLSNYGYTF.

The V and J genes are TRBV6-1 and TRBJ2-7; 10 bases fit TRBD2. Germline V gene sequence: CDR1 MNHNS, CDR2 SASEGT. Germline trimming cut 1 base from V and 3 bases from J; bases unmatched to any gene: 3. The length of the CDR3 is 15 residues. CDR3 DNA: TGTGCCAGCAGTGAAGGGACTAGCGGTATCTACGAGCAGTACTTC. Its protein product is CASSEGTSGIYEQYF.

This clone is labeled as medium-sized. The genes are TRBV4-2 and TRBJ1-5; maybe TRBD1 (6 bases). CDR1 and CDR2 from the germline V gene are LGHNA and YNFKEQ. Trimming took 3 bases from V and 5 from J, leaving 11 bases between them. The CDR3 totals 14 residues. The DNA of the CDR3 is TGTGCCAGCAGCCAGATAGCAGGGGATCAGCCCCAGCATTTT. Its translation is CASSQIAGDQPQHF.

In this sample, this clone turned up once. The chain recombines TRBV3-1 (or the pseudogene TRBV3-2) with TRBJ2-7, with D possibly being TRBD1 (6 bases). The CDR3 has 13 residues. In germline, CDR1 is LGHDT, CDR2 YNNKEL (reference sequence). V lost 2 bases, J lost 6 bases, and 11 bases lay in between. As DNA, the CDR3 is TGTGCCAGCAGCCAACTGGACAGTGCCGAGCAGTACTTC. Protein sequence: CASSQLDSAEQYF.

V and J are TRBV10-3 and TRBJ1-5; TRBD1 is a possible D gene (5 bases). From germline, CDR1 is ENHRY and CDR2 SYGVKD. The CDR3 runs 12 residues. The V end lost 8 bases, the J end lost 1 base, and 6 bases lay between the germline ends. The CDR3 loop is CAIGGSNQPQHF. CDR3 nucleotide sequence: TGTGCCATCGGGGGGAGCAATCAGCCCCAGCATTTT.

As DNA, the CDR3 is TGTGCCAGCGCACGGGGCCAACAGGGGGCGCGCGAGCAGTACTTC. Amino acids: CASARGQQGAREQYF. The chain carries TRBV2 and TRBJ2-7; 9 positions agree with TRBD1. This CDR3 is 15 amino acids long. Germline V gene sequence: CDR1 SNHLY, CDR2 FYNNEI. Unmatched junction bases numbered 14, after V lost 8 bases and J lost 6 bases. Full variable domain (remainder filled in from reference TRBV2 and TRBJ2-7): EPEVTQTPSHQVTQMGQEVILRCVPISNHLYFYWYRQILGQKVEFLVSFYNNEISEKSEIFDDQFSVERPDGSNFTLKIRSTKLEDSAMYFCASARGQQGAREQYFGPGTRLTVT.

The chain recombines TRBV5-4 with TRBJ2-2; TRBD1 aligns across 7 bases. This CDR3 region has 15 residues. Trimming at V came to 2 bases and at J to 4 bases, leaving 5 bases not matched to a gene. Germline V lookup: CDR1 SGHNT, CDR2 YYREEE (reference sequence). CDR3 nucleotide sequence: TGTGCCAGCAGCTTACCCGGGACAGCCACCGGGGAGCTGTTTTTT. It translates to CASSLPGTATGELFF.

The V gene is TRBV10-3, the J gene TRBJ2-2; TRBD1 matches 8 bases. The CDR3 covers 14 residues. The germline CDR1 and CDR2 sequences are ENHRY and SYGVKD. V was clipped by 6 bases and J by 5 bases; unmatched bases: 5. The CDR3 DNA is TGTGCCATCAGAGAGACAGGGGTAACCGGGGAGCTGTTTTTT. Protein sequence: CAIRETGVTGELFF.

This clone was detected once. The chain links TRBV28 to TRBJ1-3; 9 bases match TRBD1. The V gene end was trimmed by 4 bases and the J gene end by 6 bases; junction bases not matched to a gene: 4. The length of the CDR3 is 14 residues. Germline lookup yields CDR1 MDHEN and CDR2 SYDVKM. CDR3 sequence: CASSSGDRVNTIYF. CDR3 bases: TGTGCCAGCAGTTCGGGGGACAGGGTAAACACCATATATTTT.

This rearrangement joins TRBV3-1 (or the pseudogene TRBV3-2) to TRBJ1-4; weak D call: TRBD1 (5 bases). The germline gives CDR1 LGHDT, CDR2 YNNKEL (reference sequence). Trimming stripped 5 bases from V and 12 bases from J, with 13 bases between. The CDR3 extends over 12 amino acids. The CDR3 loop reads CASSSAGGELFF. In DNA form, the CDR3 reads TGTGCCAGCAGCTCAGCTGGGGGGGAACTGTTTTTT.

J is TRBJ1-1 and V is TRBV5-1; 7 bases map to TRBD1. This CDR3 is 15 amino acids long. After removal of 5 bases from V and 1 base from J, the junction contained 8 bases not matched to a gene. Per the germline V gene, CDR1 is SGHRS and CDR2 is YFSETQ. CDR3 protein: CASRPEGAGNTEAFF. CDR3 in DNA: TGCGCCAGCAGGCCTGAGGGGGCCGGGAACACTGAAGCTTTCTTT.

The chain combines TRBV5-1 with TRBJ2-3; maybe TRBD2 (6 bases). Germline-derived CDR1 and CDR2 are SGHRS and YFSETQ. The length of the CDR3 is 16 residues. Trimming cost V 0 bases and J 6 bases, with 17 bases left between them. DNA of the CDR3: TGCGCCAGCAGCTTGGGCGGGACGGTGATAGGGGATACGCAGTATTTT. Amino acid sequence: CASSLGGTVIGDTQYF.

The chain joins TRBV12-3 or TRBV12-4 to TRBJ2-7; the match to TRBD1 covers 8 bases. The CDR3 is made up of 11 amino acids. V trimming: 10 bases; J trimming: 3 bases; junction bases outside the gene matches: 2. The CDR3 sequence: CAIGQGYEQYF. The DNA of the CDR3 is TGTGCCATCGGACAGGGCTACGAGCAGTACTTC.